This T cell receptor beta chain was found in a study of blood T cells in healthy people across ages. Study background: About one barcoded beta molecule per two T cells came from capture by template switching. General study points: A roughly linear age-dependent decrease characterized TCR beta diversity per million T cells.

This clonotype came up a few times. What it binds is not known. The junction differs from germline at one of its ends, possibly a read error. Using a J-beta primer mix together with a sample-barcoded 5' primer, a second PCR was run for roughly 7 to 12 cycles. A template-switch adaptor that had 12 random nucleotides put a tag on each cDNA molecule. MiXCR was run by TCRdb on the 5' RACE reads, yielding one entry per CDR3 protein. The sample carries more than 650,000 distinct CDR3 sequences, about a fifth recorded once. The study drew donors from healthy Caucasian individuals in Russia aged about 6 to 95. The CDR3 extends over 14 amino acids. Per the germline V gene, CDR1 is SGHRS and CDR2 is YFSETQ.

The source is a man between 65 and 85 years old in good health. Sample: blood. The V call is TRBV5-1, the J call TRBJ1-1; D possibly corresponds to TRBD1 (6 bases). The DNA of the CDR3 is TGCGCCAACAGCTATCGGACAGAAAACACTGAAGCTTTCTTT. Translation gives CANSYRTENTEAFF.